The present T cell receptor beta chain was sequenced within a study of blood T cells in healthy people across ages (dated by TCRdb to 2015 to 2017). Study-level background: Template switching captured roughly one uniquely barcoded TCR beta cDNA molecule per two T cells in model experiments. To track age-related changes in TCR beta repertoire diversity, the study relied on deep sequencing normalized with unique cDNA molecular identifiers. Donors were grouped into four age groups: young (average 16 years), middle-aged (39), aged (about 60) and long-lived (just over 80). Two additional independent replicas of 1 million unique cDNA reads from the same blood draw were analyzed for two donors (one aged 18 to 30 and one aged 80 or older). The investigation overall reported the following: Observed TCR beta diversity per million T cells fell roughly linearly with age, and a significant reduction was already apparent by age roughly 40. Estimates of total diversity based on one million sequenced T cells were considered lower bounds and underestimates. Since profiling was done on bulk unsorted PBMCs, naive and antigen-experienced compartments could not be conclusively compared. Donor CMV infection status was unknown, potentially confounding age-related changes in expanded clonotypes. The long-lived group showed more naive CD4+ T cells, fewer expanded clones and increased TCR diversity than the aged group, suggesting age selection. A strong correlation was found between observed TCR beta diversity and the percentage of naive T cells measured by flow cytometry.

Donors were 30 to 45 systemically healthy Caucasian individuals from Russia aged 6 to 90 years. Each donor gave roughly 11 milliliters of peripheral blood, drawn into EDTA-treated Vacutainer tubes. Ficoll-Paque density-gradient centrifugation was used to isolate PBMCs, with at least 7 million per sample. Trizol reagent was used to extract total RNA from PBMCs, with at least 5.5 micrograms per sample. For every donor, an aliquot of PBMCs went through flow cytometry to measure the percentages of naive CD45RAhigh/CD27high T cells. This clonotype has only a few counts. What this receptor recognizes is not known. Nothing much larger sits one base from this clone, and base qualities are not available. The protocol used for the library was 5' RACE. TCRdb records Illumina HiSeq 2500 as the sequencer. A second PCR of roughly 6 to 11 cycles was run with a J-beta primer mix and a sample-barcoded 5' primer. Each TCR beta cDNA molecule received a unique molecular identifier from a template-switch 5' adaptor carrying 12 random nucleotides. Each sample yielded at least 3 million CDR3-containing paired-end reads. All of the RNA was converted into first-strand cDNA using the Mint cDNA synthesis kit, with a TRBC-specific oligonucleotide serving as the primer. Following uracil-DNA glycosylase treatment, all cDNA underwent a first 18-cycle PCR with the universal primers M1SS and BC2_uni_R. The authors' analysis ran thus. Normalization of each sample was performed by random selection of 1 million high-quality reads, each carrying a distinct molecular identifier. Reads with shared molecular identifiers were discarded instead of being binned into consensus sequences. MiTCR, run with a Q25 quality threshold and the strictest error-elimination algorithm, handled CDR3 identification, clonotype clustering and error correction. A nonparametric unseen species model using Euler transformation provided a lower-bound estimate of total TCR beta diversity. Using fastp at Q25 and MiXCR, TCRdb reprocessed the public reads and kept productive beta chains. Rows matching on CDR3 protein sequence are summarized as one entry with the most common DNA and genes. The V and J calls shown here were made by TCRdb, not taken from the authors' results. The sample table shows 750,000 or so distinct CDR3 sequences, and 20% to 25% are seen once. The biggest ten clones account for more than 8.5% of the sample.

From the cysteine through the phenylalanine, the CDR3 covers 17 amino acids. The DNA shown is the 51-base CDR3, in frame from base 1. Compared with germline, V lacks 5 bases and J lacks 7 bases; bases without a gene match: 17. CDR1 and CDR2, per the germline V gene (reference sequence), are DFQATT and SNEGSKA. The sample was also reused in another study, on T cells of mothers and their children. The second study also describes: Nine systemically healthy Caucasian individuals served as donors, namely three mothers together with their six children. cDNA synthesis used all of the extracted RNA, with approximately 1.4 ug of RNA in each 15 ul reaction. Sample barcodes and 2-4 random nucleotides were added via the M1S primer in the second PCR. Over 9.5 million TCR beta CDR3 reads were obtained for each mother, and 2.5 million to 3 million reads were obtained for each child. In both related and unrelated pairs, thymic selection shapes the output of TCR recombination in a similar way, with inherited differences having only a minor effect. Related mother-child pairs always showed normalized repertoire overlap that was slightly higher than in unrelated mother-child pairs, though the difference was never significant. No persistent microchimeric T cell clones were found, with a detection sensitivity of 75 to 100 clones per million clonotypes. To look for features that set related mother-child pairs apart from unrelated individuals, the researchers ran deep NGS to compare the TCR beta repertoires of mothers and children. On average, the children were roughly 10 +/- 4 years old, while the mothers were 40 +/- 4 years old. Libraries were sequenced on Illumina HiSeq 2000 with 100+100 nt paired-end reads after adapter ligation with NEBNext reagents. Mother and child libraries were prepared a month apart and sequenced in separate runs to prevent cross-contamination. For each donor, somewhere between roughly 500,000 and 2,100,000 distinct TCR beta clonotypes were identified. Naive TCR beta clonotypes were estimated from low-frequency clonotypes matched to each donor's FACS-determined naive share, without sorting.

The receptor was derived from a boy younger than 18 in good health. The sequence is built from TRBV20-1 and TRBJ1-4; the junction holds 9 bases that match TRBD1. The material sequenced was blood. The DNA sequence is as follows: TGCAGTGCTGCTCCGGTGAGGACAGGGGCATTCAGTGAAAAACTGTTTTTT. Its protein reads: CSAAPVRTGAFSEKLFF.